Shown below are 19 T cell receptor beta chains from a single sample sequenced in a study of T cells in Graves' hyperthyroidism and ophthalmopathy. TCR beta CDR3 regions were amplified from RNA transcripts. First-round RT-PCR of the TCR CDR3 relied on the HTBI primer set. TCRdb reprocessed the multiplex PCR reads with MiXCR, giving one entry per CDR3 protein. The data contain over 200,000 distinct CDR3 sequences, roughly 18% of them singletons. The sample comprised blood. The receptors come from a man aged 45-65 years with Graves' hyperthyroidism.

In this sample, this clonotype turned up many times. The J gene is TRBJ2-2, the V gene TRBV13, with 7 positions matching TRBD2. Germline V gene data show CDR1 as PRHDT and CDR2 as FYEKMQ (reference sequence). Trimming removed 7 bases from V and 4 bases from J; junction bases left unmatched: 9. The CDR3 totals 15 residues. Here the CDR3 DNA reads TGTGCCAGCAACCCTGTCGGACTAGGCACCGGGGAGCTGTTTTTT. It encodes CASNPVGLGTGELFF. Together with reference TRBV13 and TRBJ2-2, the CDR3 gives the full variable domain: AAGVIQSPRHLIKEKRETATLKCYPIPRHDTVYWYQQGPGQDPQFLISFYEKMQSDKGSIPDRFSAQQFSDYHSELNMSSLELGDSALYFCASNPVGLGTGELFFGEGSRLTVL.

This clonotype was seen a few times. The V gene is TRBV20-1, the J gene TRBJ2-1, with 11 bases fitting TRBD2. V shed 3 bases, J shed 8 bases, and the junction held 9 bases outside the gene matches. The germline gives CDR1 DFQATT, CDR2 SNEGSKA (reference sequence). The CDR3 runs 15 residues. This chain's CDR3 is CSASGPGLAVDEQFF. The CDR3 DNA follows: TGCAGTGCTAGTGGACCGGGACTAGCGGTGGATGAGCAGTTCTTC.

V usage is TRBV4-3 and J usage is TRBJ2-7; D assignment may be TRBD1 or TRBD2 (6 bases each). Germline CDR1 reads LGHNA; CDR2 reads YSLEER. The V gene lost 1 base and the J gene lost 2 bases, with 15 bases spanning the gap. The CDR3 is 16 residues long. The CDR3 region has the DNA TGCGCCAGCAGCCAAGTGGCGGGAACAGGGACCTACGAGCAGTACTTC. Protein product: CASSQVAGTGTYEQYF.

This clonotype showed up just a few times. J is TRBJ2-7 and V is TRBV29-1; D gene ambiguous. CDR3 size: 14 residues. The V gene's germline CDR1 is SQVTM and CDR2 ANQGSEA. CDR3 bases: TGCAGGGTTTCCGAGCAGCTAGTTTATTACGAGCAGTACTTC. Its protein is CRVSEQLVYYEQYF.

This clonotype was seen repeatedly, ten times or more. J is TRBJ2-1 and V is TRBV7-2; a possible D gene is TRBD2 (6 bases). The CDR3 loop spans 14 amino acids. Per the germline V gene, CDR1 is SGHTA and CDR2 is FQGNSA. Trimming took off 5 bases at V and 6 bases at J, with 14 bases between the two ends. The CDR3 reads CASSARLVTNEQFF. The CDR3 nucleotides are TGTGCCAGCAGCGCCCGACTAGTAACCAATGAGCAGTTCTTC.

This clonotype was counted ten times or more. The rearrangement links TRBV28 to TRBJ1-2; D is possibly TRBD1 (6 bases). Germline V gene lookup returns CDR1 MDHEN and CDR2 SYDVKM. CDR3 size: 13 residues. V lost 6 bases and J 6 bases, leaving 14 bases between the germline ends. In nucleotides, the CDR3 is TGTGCCAGCAGCTCCAGGGGTTTGAATGGCTACACCTTC. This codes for CASSSRGLNGYTF.

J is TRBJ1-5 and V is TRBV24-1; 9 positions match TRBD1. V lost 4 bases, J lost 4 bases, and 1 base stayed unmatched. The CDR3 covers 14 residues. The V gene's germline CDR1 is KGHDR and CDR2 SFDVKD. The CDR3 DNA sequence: TGTGCCACCAGTGAAGGGACAGGGAATCAGCCCCAGCATTTT. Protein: CATSEGTGNQPQHF.

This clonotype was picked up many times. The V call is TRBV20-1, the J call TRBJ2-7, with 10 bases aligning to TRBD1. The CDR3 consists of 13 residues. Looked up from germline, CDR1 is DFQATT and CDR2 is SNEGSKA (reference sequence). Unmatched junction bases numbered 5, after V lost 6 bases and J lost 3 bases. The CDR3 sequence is CSAWRDRGYEQYF. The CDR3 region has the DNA TGCAGTGCCTGGCGGGACAGGGGCTACGAGCAGTACTTC.

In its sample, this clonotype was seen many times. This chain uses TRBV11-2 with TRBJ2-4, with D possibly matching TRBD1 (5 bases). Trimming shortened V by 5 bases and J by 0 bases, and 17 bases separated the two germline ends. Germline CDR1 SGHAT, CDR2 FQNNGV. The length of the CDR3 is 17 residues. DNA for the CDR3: TGTGCCAGCAGCCCCTGGGGCAGGGCGAAAGCCAAAAACATTCAGTACTTC. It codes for CASSPWGRAKAKNIQYF.

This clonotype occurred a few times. The CDR3 DNA reads as TGCGCCAGCACCTTGACCGTGAGGCGGAACGAGCAGTACTTC. Protein product: CASTLTVRRNEQYF. V usage is TRBV4-1 and J usage is TRBJ2-7; D uncertain. This CDR3 contains 14 residues. Looked up from germline, CDR1 is MGHRA and CDR2 is YSYEKL. Trimming cost V 7 bases and J 5 bases, with 18 bases left between them.

As DNA, the CDR3 is TGTGCCACCTCCCCACAGGGGGCGGCAGATACGCAGTATTTT. This codes for CATSPQGAADTQYF. The rearrangement uses TRBV13 and TRBJ2-3; 9 bases match TRBD1. Germline V CDR1 and CDR2: PRHDT, FYEKMQ (reference sequence). V lost 10 bases, J lost 4 bases, and 9 bases stayed unmatched. CDR3 length equals 14 residues.

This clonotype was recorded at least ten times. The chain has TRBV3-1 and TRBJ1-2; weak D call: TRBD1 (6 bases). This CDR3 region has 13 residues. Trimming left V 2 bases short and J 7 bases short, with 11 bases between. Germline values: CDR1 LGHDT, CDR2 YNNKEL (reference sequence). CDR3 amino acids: CASSQRGGSGYTF. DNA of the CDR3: TGTGCCAGCAGCCAAAGGGGGGGCTCTGGCTACACCTTC. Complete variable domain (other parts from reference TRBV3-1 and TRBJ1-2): DTAVSQTPKYLVTQMGNDKSIKCEQNLGHDTMYWYKQDSKKFLKIMFSYNNKELIINETVPNRFSPKSPDKAHLNLHINSLELGDSAVYFCASSQRGGSGYTFGSGTRLTVV.

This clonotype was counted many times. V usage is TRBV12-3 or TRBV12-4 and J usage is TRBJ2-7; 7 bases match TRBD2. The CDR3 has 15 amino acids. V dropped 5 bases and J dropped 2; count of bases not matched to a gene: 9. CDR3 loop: CASSKRDYSTYEQYF. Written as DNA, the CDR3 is TGTGCCAGCAGTAAGCGGGACTACTCGACCTACGAGCAGTACTTC.

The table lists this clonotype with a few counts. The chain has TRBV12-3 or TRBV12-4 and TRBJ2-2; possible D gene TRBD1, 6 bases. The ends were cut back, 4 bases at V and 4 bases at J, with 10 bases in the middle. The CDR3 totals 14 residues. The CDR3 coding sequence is TGTGCCAGCAGTTCCCCAGGGGTCACCGGGGAGCTGTTTTTT. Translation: CASSSPGVTGELFF.

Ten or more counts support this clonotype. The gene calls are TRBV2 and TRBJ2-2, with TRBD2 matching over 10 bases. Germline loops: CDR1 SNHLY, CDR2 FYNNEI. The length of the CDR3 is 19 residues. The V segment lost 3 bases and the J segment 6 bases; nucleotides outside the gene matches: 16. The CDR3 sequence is CASSEPGLAASNRAGELFF. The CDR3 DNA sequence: TGTGCCAGCAGTGAGCCCGGACTAGCGGCATCTAACAGGGCCGGGGAGCTGTTTTTT.

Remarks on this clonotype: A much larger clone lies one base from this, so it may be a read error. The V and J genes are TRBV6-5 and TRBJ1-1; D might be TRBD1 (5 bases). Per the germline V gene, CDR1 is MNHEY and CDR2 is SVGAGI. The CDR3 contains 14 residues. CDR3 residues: CTSSYYKGTTEAFF. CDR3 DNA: TGTACCAGCAGTTACTATAAAGGGACTACTGAAGCTTTCTTT.

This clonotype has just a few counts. CDR3 region: CASSQTKLAGVGETQYF. The CDR3 region has the DNA TGTGCCAGCAGCCAGACGAAATTAGCGGGAGTGGGAGAGACCCAGTACTTC. The genes are TRBV7-2 and TRBJ2-5; TRBD2 matches 9 bases. This CDR3 has 17 amino acids. Germline assignment: CDR1 SGHTA and CDR2 FQGNSA. J gave up 4 bases and V 5 bases, and 14 bases lay outside the gene matches.

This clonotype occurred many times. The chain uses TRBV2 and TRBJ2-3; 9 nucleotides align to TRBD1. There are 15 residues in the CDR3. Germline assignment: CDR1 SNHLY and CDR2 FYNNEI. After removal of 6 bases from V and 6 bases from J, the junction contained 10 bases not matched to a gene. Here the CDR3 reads CASSVAPGQGDTQYF. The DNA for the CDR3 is TGTGCCAGCAGCGTCGCACCAGGACAGGGGGATACGCAGTATTTT. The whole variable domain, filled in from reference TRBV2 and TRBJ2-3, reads EPEVTQTPSHQVTQMGQEVILRCVPISNHLYFYWYRQILGQKVEFLVSFYNNEISEKSEIFDDQFSVERPDGSNFTLKIRSTKLEDSAMYFCASSVAPGQGDTQYFGPGTRLTVL.

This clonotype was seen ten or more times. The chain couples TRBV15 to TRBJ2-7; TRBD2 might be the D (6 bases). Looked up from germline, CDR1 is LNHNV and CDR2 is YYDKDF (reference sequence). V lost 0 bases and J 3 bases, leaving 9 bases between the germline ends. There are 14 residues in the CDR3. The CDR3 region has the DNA TGTGCCACCAGCAGAGATAAGGGAGGCTACGAGCAGTACTTC. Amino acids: CATSRDKGGYEQYF.